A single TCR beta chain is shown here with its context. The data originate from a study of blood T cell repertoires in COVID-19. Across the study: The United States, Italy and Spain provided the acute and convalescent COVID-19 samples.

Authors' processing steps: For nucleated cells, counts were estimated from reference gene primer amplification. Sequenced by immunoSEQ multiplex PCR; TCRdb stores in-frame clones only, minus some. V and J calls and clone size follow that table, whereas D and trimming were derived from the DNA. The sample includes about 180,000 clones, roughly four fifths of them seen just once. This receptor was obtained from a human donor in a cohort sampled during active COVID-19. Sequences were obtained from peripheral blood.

As DNA, the CDR3 is TGTGCCAGCTCACCACCGGGCCGGGGAGGCAATGAGCAGTTCTTC. Translated, it gives CASSPPGRGGNEQFF. The rearrangement uses TRBV18 and TRBJ2-1; D is possibly TRBD2 (6 bases). The CDR3 is made up of 15 amino acids. Germline V gives CDR1 KGHSH, CDR2 LQKENI. V was pared by 0 bases and J by 6 bases, with 12 bases between. Full variable domain (remainder filled in from reference TRBV18 and TRBJ2-1): NAGVMQNPRHLVRRRGQEARLRCSPMKGHSHVYWYRQLPEEGLKFMVYLQKENIIDESGMPKERFSAEFPKEGPSILRIQQVVRGDSAAYFCASSPPGRGGNEQFFGPGTRLTVL.